The source of this T cell receptor beta chain is a study of shared clonotypes between healthy human individuals. Study-level findings and limits: Naive subsets generally had larger estimated richness than memory subsets.

Assay execution took place at the deep level. The authors loaded roughly 200 ng DNA, roughly 27,000 T cell genomes, into sorted-subset replicate PCRs. The table came from immunoSEQ multiplex PCR; TCRdb's copy has only in-frame clones and leaves some out. Among just over 2,000,000 clones listed, approximately 95% were seen once. The naive CD8 subset, CD45RO-negative cells positively selected for CCR7, excluded terminally differentiated effector memory CD45RA+ cells. Study donors comprised healthy, HIV-negative adults devoid of recent acute infection or vaccination. Note on this clone: Its specificity is unknown. Its ends do not fully match the called genes, so a read error is possible.

The receptor's source is a man between 18 and 35 years old in good health. Input material: naive CD8+ T cells sorted from blood.

The CDR3 sequence: CASSIDDAGDSNQPQHF. The CDR3 DNA reads as TGTGCTAGCAGCATAGACGACGCCGGAGATAGCAATCAGCCCCAGCATTTT. This chain connects TRBV7-7 to TRBJ1-5; D is ambiguous. Germline loops: CDR1 SSHAT, CDR2 FNYEAQ (reference sequence). This CDR3 region has 17 residues. Variable domain in full (rest from reference TRBV7-7 and TRBJ1-5): GAGVSQSPRYKVTKRGQDVTLRCDPISSHATLYWYQQALGQGPEFLTYFNYEAQPDKSGLPSDRFSAERPEGSISTLTIQRTEQRDSAMYRCASSIDDAGDSNQPQHFGDGTRLSIL.